This T cell receptor beta chain emerged from a study of OX40 agonist ivuxolimab in advanced cancers. Study summary: Past anti-PD-1, anti-PD-L1 or anti-CTLA-4 therapy was accepted, and 40% had received some. General study findings and limits: At doses 0.1 to 3.0 mg/kg, CD4+ and CD8+ clones expanded. Among expanded peripheral T cells, antigen specificity went undetermined.

Germline CDR1 and CDR2: SGHTA and FQGNSA. Trimming removed 5 bases from V and 5 bases from J; junction bases left unmatched: 17. The CDR3 has 18 amino acids. The protocol was immunoSEQ multiplex PCR, while the TCRdb copy is restricted to in-frame clones and leaves out a portion. The sample includes about 59,000 clones, over 75% of them seen just once. About this clone: Its antigen is undetermined.

Sequenced here: CD4+ or CD8+ T cells sorted from blood, sampled in a trial of the OX40 agonist ivuxolimab. The chain uses TRBV7-2 and TRBJ2-3, with TRBD1 matching 9 bases. This TCR derives from an adult with an advanced solid tumor such as melanoma, head and neck, liver or kidney cancer. CDR3 DNA: TGTGCCAGCAGCCCCGGGACAGGGTGGAGCCAACGGGGAGATACGCAGTATTTT. Translating gives CASSPGTGWSQRGDTQYF.